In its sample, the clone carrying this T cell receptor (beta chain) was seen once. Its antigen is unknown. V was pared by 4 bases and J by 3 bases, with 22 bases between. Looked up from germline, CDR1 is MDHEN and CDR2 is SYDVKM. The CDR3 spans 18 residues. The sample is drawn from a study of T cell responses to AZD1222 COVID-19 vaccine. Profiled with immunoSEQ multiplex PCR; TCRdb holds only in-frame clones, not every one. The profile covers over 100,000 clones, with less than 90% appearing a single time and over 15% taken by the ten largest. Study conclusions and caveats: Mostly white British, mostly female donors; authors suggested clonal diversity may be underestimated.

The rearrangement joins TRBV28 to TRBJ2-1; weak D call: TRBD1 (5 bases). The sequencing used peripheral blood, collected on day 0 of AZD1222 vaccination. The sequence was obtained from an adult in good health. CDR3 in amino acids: CASSSPGPPGRLYNEQFF. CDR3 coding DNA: TGTGCCAGCAGTTCCCCCGGGCCTCCAGGGCGGCTCTACAATGAGCAGTTCTTC. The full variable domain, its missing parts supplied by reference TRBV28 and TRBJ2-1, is DVKVTQSSRYLVKRTGEKVFLECVQDMDHENMFWYRQDPGLGLRLIYFSYDVKMKEKGDIPEGYSVSREKKERFSLILESASTNQTSMYLCASSSPGPPGRLYNEQFFGPGTRLTVL.